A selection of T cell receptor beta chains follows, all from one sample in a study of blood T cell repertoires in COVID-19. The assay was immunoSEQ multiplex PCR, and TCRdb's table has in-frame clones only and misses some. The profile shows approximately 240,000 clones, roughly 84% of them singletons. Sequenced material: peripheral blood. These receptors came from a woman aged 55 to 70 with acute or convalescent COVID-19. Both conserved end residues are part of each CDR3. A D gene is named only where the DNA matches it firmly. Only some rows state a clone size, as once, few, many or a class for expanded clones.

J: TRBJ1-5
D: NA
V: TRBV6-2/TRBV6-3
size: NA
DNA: TGTGCCAGCAGTTATCACAGGGGCAATCAGCCCCAGCATTTT
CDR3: CASSYHRGNQPQHF

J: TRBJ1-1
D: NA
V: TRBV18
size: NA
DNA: TGTGCCAGCTCACCGTCCGGGTGGACTGAAGCTTTCTTT
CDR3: CASSPSGWTEAFF

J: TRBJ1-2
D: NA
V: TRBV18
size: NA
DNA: TGTGCCAGCTCACCACCGTTGGGAGGGAGAAGAGTAGAGGGCTACACCTTC
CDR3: CASSPPLGGRRVEGYTF

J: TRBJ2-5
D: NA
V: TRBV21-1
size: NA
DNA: TGTGCCAGCAGCAAGTTGGGCGAGACCCAGTACTTC
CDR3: CASSKLGETQYF

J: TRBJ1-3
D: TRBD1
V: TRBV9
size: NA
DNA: TGTGCCAGCAGCGTATCGACGCAGGGGGCGACTGGAAACACCATATATTTT
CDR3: CASSVSTQGATGNTIYF

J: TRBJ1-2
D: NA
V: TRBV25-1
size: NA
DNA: TGTGCCACTCTCTCGGGGGGCTACACCTTC
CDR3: CATLSGGYTF

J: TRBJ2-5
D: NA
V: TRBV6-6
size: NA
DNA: TGTGCCAGCAGTTACTCGTCAGGCCCCCAAGAGACCCAGTACTTC
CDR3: CASSYSSGPQETQYF

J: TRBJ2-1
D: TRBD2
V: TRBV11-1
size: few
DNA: TGTGCCAGCAGCTTAAACCCTAGCGGATACAATGAGCAGTTCTTC
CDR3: CASSLNPSGYNEQFF

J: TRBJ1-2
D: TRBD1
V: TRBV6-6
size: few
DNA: TGTGCCAGCAGATGGACAGGGACCGACTATGGCTACACCTTC
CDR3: CASRWTGTDYGYTF

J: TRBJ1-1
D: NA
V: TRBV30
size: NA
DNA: TGTGCCTGGAGTAGCATGGTGAACACTGAAGCTTTCTTT
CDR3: CAWSSMVNTEAFF

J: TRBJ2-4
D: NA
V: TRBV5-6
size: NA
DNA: TGTGCCAGCAGCTCTTTGCCGGGGAACAAAAACATTCAGTACTTC
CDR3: CASSSLPGNKNIQYF

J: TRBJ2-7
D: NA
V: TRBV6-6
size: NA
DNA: TGTGCCAGCAGTTACCGAGAGCGTGAGGAGCAGTACTTC
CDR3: CASSYREREEQYF

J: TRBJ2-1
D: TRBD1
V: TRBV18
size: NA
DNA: TGTGCCAGCTCACCTGGGACAGGGCTCAATGAGCAGTTCTTC
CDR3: CASSPGTGLNEQFF

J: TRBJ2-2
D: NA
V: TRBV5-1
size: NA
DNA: TGCGCCAGCAGCTCCTCCTCGGTTACCGGGGAGCTGTTTTTT
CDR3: CASSSSSVTGELFF

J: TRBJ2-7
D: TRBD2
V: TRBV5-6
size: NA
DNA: TGTGCCAGCAGCTTTGCTAGCGGTCCGCACGAGCAGTACTTC
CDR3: CASSFASGPHEQYF